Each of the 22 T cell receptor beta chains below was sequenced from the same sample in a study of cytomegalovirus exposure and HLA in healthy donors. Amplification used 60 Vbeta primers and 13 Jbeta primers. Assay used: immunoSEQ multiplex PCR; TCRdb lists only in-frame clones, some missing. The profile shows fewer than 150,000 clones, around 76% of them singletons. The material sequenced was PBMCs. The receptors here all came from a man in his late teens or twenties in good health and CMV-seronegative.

The CDR3 is CASSLTGGAVSYEQYF. CDR3 DNA: TGTGCCAGCAGTTTGACGGGGGGGGCAGTATCCTACGAGCAGTACTTC. The J gene is TRBJ2-7, the V gene TRBV28; 8 bases match TRBD2. V dropped 3 bases and J dropped 1; count of bases not matched to a gene: 8. Looked up from germline, CDR1 is MDHEN and CDR2 is SYDVKM. The CDR3 covers 16 residues.

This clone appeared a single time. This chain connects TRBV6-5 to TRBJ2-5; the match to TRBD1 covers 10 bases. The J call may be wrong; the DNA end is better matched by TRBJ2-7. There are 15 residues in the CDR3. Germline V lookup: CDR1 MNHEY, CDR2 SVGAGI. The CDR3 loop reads CASSYARTGGYEQYF. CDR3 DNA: TGTGCCAGCAGTTACGCGAGGACAGGGGGCTACGAGCAGTACTTC.

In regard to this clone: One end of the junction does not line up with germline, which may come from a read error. CDR3 sequence: CASSFTGPTSSSEQYF. The DNA of the CDR3 is TGTGCCAGCAGTTTCACAGGACCAACCTCTTCCTCCGAGCAGTACTTC. This rearrangement joins TRBV6-5 to TRBJ2-7; tentative D call: TRBD1 (5 bases). This CDR3 has 16 residues. The germline gives CDR1 MNHEY, CDR2 SVGAGI.

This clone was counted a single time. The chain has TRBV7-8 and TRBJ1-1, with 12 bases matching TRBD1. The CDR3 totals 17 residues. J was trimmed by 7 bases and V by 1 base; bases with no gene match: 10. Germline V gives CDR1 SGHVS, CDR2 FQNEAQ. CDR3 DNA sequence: TGTGCCAGCAGCTTAGGCTTTCCGGGACAGGGGGCTATTGAAGCTTTCTTT. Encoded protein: CASSLGFPGQGAIEAFF.

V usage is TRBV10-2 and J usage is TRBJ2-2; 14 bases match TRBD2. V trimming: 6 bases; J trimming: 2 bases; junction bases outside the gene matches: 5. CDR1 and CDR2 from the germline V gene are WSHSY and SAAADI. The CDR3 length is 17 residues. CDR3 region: CASRAGLAGDNTGELFF. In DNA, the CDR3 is TGCGCCAGCAGAGCGGGACTAGCGGGGGACAACACCGGGGAGCTGTTTTTT.

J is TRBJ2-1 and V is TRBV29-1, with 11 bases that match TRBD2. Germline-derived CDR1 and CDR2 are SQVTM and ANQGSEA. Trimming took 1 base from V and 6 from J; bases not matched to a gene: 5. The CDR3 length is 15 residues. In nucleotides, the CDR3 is TGCAGCGTTGAAGGGGCCGGACTAGCGGGCAATGAGCAGTTCTTC. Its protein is CSVEGAGLAGNEQFF.

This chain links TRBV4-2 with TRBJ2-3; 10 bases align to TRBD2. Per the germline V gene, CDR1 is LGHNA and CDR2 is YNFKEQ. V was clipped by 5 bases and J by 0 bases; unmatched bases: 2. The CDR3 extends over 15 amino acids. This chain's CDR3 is CASSLAGGSTDTQYF. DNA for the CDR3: TGTGCCAGCAGCTTAGCGGGGGGAAGCACAGATACGCAGTATTTT.

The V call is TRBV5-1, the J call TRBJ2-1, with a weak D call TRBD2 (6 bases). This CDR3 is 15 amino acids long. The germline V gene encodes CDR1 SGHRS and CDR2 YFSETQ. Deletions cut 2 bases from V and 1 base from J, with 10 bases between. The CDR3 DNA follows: TGCGCCAGCAGCTTTGGCGGGGAATCCTACAATGAGCAGTTCTTC. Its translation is CASSFGGESYNEQFF. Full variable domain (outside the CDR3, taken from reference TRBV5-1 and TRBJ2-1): KAGVTQTPRYLIKTRGQQVTLSCSPISGHRSVSWYQQTPGQGLQFLFEYFSETQRNKGNFPGRFSGRQFSNSRSEMNVSTLELGDSALYLCASSFGGESYNEQFFGPGTRLTVL.

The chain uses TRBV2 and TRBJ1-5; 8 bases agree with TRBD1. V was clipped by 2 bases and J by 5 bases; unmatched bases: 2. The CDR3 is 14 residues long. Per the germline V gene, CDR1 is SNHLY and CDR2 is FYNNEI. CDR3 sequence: CASSERTGYQPQHF. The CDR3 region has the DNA TGTGCCAGCAGTGAACGGACAGGGTATCAGCCCCAGCATTTT.

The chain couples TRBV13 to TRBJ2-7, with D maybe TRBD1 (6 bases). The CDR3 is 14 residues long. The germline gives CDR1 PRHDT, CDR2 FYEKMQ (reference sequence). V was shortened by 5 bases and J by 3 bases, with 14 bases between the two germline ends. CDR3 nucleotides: TGTGCCAGCAGCACCAGACAGGTCGACTACGAGCAGTACTTC. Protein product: CASSTRQVDYEQYF.

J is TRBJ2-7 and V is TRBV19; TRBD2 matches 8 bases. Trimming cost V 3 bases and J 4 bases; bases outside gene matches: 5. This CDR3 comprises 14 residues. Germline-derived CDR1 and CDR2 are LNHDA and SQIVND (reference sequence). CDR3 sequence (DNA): TGTGCCAGTAGTATCGGACTAGCAAAGTACGAGCAGTACTTC. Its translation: CASSIGLAKYEQYF.

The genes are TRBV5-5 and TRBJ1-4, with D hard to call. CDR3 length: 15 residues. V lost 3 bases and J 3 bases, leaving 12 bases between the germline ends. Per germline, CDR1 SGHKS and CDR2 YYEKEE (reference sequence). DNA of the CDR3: TGTGCCAGCAGCTCCGAAGTTAAGCCTAATGAAAAACTGTTTTTT. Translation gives CASSSEVKPNEKLFF.

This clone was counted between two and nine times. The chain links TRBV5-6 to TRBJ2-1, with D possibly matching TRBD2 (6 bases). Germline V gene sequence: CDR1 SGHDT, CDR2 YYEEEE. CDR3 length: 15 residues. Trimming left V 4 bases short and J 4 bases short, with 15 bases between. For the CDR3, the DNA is TGTGCCAGCAGCGCCGCCGAGGGGAGGTACAATGAGCAGTTCTTC. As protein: CASSAAEGRYNEQFF.

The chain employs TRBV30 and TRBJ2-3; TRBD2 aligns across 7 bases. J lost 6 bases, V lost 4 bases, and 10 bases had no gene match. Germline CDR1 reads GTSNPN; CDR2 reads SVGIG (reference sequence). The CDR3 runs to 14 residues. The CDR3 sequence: CAWTSGPGIDTQYF. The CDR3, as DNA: TGTGCCTGGACTAGCGGACCCGGGATCGATACGCAGTATTTT.

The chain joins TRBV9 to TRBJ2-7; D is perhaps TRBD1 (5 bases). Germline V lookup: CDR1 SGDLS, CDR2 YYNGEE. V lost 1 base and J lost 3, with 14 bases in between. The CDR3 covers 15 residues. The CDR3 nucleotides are TGTGCCAGCAGCGTAACGCCGGACACCAGCTACGAGCAGTACTTC. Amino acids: CASSVTPDTSYEQYF. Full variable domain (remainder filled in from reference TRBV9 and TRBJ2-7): DSGVTQTPKHLITATGQRVTLRCSPRSGDLSVYWYQQSLDQGLQFLIQYYNGEERAKGNILERFSAQQFPDLHSELNLSSLELGDSALYFCASSVTPDTSYEQYFGPGTRLTVT.

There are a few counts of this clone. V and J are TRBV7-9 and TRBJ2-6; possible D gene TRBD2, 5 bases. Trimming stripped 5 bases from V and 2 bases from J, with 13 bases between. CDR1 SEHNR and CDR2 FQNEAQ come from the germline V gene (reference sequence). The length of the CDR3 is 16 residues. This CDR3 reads CASSPRGPAGANVLTF. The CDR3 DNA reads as TGTGCCAGCAGCCCCCGCGGGCCAGCTGGGGCCAACGTCCTGACTTTC.

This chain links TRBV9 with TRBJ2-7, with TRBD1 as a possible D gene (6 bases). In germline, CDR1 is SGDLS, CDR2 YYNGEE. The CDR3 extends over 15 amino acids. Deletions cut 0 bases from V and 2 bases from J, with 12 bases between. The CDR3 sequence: CASSVEAGAAYEQYF. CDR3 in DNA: TGTGCCAGCAGCGTAGAGGCAGGGGCGGCCTACGAGCAGTACTTC.

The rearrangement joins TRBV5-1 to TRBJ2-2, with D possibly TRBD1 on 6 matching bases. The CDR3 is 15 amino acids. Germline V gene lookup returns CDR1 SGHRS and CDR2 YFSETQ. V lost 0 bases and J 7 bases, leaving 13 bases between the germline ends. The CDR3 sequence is CASSLDRELGGELFF. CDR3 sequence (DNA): TGCGCCAGCAGCTTGGACAGGGAATTGGGCGGGGAGCTGTTTTTT. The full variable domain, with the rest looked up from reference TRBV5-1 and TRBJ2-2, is KAGVTQTPRYLIKTRGQQVTLSCSPISGHRSVSWYQQTPGQGLQFLFEYFSETQRNKGNFPGRFSGRQFSNSRSEMNVSTLELGDSALYLCASSLDRELGGELFFGEGSRLTVL.

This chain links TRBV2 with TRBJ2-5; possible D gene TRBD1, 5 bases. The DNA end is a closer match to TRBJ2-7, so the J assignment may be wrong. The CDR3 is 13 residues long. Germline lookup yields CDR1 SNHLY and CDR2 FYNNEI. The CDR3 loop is CASTVQGSYEQYF. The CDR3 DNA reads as TGTGCCAGCACGGTCCAGGGTTCCTACGAGCAGTACTTC.

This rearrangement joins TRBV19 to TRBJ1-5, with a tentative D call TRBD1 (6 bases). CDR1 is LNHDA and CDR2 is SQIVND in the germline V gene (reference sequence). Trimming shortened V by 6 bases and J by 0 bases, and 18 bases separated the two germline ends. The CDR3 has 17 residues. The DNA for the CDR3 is TGTGCCAGTAGGGGCAACGAACAGGGATTTAGCAATCAGCCCCAGCATTTT. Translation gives CASRGNEQGFSNQPQHF.

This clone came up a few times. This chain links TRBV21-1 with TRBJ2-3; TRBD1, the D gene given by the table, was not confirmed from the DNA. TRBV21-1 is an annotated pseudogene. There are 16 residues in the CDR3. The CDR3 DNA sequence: TGTGCCAGCAGCAAAGGCAGGCCAACTAGCACAGATACGCAGTATTTT. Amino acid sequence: CASSKGRPTSTDTQYF.

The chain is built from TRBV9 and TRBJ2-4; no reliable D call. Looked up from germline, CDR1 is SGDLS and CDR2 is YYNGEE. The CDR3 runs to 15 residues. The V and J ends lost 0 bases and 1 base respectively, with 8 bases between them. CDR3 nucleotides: TGTGCCAGCAGCGTAGGAGGTACCGCCAAAAACATTCAGTACTTC. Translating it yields CASSVGGTAKNIQYF.